Listed below are T cell receptor beta chains from one sample, sequenced in a study of T-cell reconstitution after alpha-beta-depleted transplantation in children. TCRdb called the PCR reads again in MiXCR, with one record for every CDR3 protein. The table includes under 750,000 distinct CDR3 sequences, 23% detected once. The sequences come from PBMCs, mostly from graft donor cells, collected 360 days after TCRalphabeta/CD19-depleted stem cell transplant. Source of these receptors: a boy in the first two years of life who had a stem cell transplant for acute myeloid leukemia, so the T cells may come from the graft donor. Each CDR3 is given with its conserved first and last residue. The order of the fields is CDR3 length, V gene, J gene, CDR3 protein.

CDR3 length: 17
V gene: TRBV5-1
J gene: TRBJ2-3
CDR3 protein: CASSLALAGTSTDTQYF

CDR3 length: 13
V gene: TRBV18
J gene: TRBJ2-5
CDR3 protein: CASSLGRLETQYF

CDR3 length: 11
V gene: TRBV29-1
J gene: TRBJ1-2
CDR3 protein: CSVIEQGGYTF

CDR3 length: 14
V gene: TRBV19
J gene: TRBJ2-1
CDR3 protein: CASSIDLRGGEQFF

CDR3 length: 12
V gene: TRBV20-1
J gene: TRBJ1-5
CDR3 protein: CSASTDYQPQHF

CDR3 length: 14
V gene: TRBV20-1
J gene: TRBJ1-2
CDR3 protein: CSAKPTGLLGGYTF

CDR3 length: 14
V gene: TRBV12-5
J gene: TRBJ2-5
CDR3 protein: CASAKPGIQETQYF

CDR3 length: 16
V gene: TRBV5-1
J gene: TRBJ2-5
CDR3 protein: CASSFGTGGAGETQYF

CDR3 length: 12
V gene: TRBV20-1
J gene: TRBJ2-7
CDR3 protein: CSVGRGTYEQYF

CDR3 length: 14
V gene: TRBV5-1
J gene: TRBJ1-5
CDR3 protein: CASSLTGSEQPQHF

CDR3 length: 17
V gene: TRBV12-3/TRBV12-4
J gene: TRBJ1-1
CDR3 protein: CASSLSGTGASNTEAFF

CDR3 length: 16
V gene: TRBV12-3/TRBV12-4
J gene: TRBJ1-3
CDR3 protein: CASSFSQVKAGNTIYF

CDR3 length: 15
V gene: TRBV20-1
J gene: TRBJ2-1
CDR3 protein: CSAGPGGPESNEQFF

CDR3 length: 12
V gene: TRBV29-1
J gene: TRBJ1-1
CDR3 protein: CSVTQGGTEAFF

CDR3 length: 14
V gene: TRBV6-5
J gene: TRBJ2-1
CDR3 protein: CASSYGGVDNEQFF

CDR3 length: 15
V gene: TRBV20-1
J gene: TRBJ1-5
CDR3 protein: CSARDLADSNQPQHF

CDR3 length: 14
V gene: TRBV12-3/TRBV12-4
J gene: TRBJ2-7
CDR3 protein: CASSFGRGTYEQYF

CDR3 length: 14
V gene: TRBV6-5
J gene: TRBJ2-7
CDR3 protein: CASSYPRETYEQYF

CDR3 length: 15
V gene: TRBV5-1
J gene: TRBJ2-1
CDR3 protein: CASSPPLSSYNEQFF